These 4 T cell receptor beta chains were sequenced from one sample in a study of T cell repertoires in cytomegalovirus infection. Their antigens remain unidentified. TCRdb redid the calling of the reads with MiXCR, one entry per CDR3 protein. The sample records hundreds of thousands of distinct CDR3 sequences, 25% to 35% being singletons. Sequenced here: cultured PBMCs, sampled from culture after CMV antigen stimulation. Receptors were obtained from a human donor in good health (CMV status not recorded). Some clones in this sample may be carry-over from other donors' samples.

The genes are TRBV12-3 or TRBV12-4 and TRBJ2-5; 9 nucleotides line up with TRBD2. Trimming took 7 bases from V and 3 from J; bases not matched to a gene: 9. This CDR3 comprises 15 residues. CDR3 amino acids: CASTQMVAGEETQYF. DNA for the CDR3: TGTGCCAGCACCCAAATGGTAGCGGGGGAAGAGACCCAGTACTTC.

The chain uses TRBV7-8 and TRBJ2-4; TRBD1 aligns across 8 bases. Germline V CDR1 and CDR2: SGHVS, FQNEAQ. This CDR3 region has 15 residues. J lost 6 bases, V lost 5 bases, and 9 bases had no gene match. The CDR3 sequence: CASSHHGQGLNIQYF. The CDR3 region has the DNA TGTGCCAGCAGCCATCATGGACAGGGACTAAACATTCAGTACTTC. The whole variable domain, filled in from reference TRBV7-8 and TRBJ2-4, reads GAGVSQSPRYKVAKRGQDVALRCDPISGHVSLFWYQQALGQGPEFLTYFQNEAQLDKSGLPSDRFFAERPEGSVSTLKIQRTQQEDSAVYLCASSHHGQGLNIQYFGAGTRLSVL.

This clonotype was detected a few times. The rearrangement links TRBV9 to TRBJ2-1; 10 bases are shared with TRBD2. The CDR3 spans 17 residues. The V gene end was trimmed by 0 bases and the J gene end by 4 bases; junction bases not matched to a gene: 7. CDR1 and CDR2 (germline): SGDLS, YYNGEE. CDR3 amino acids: CASSVAVGSGRYNEQFF. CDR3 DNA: TGTGCCAGCAGCGTAGCTGTCGGTAGCGGGAGGTACAATGAGCAGTTCTTC. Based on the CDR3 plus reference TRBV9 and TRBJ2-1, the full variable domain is DSGVTQTPKHLITATGQRVTLRCSPRSGDLSVYWYQQSLDQGLQFLIQYYNGEERAKGNILERFSAQQFPDLHSELNLSSLELGDSALYFCASSVAVGSGRYNEQFFGPGTRLTVL.

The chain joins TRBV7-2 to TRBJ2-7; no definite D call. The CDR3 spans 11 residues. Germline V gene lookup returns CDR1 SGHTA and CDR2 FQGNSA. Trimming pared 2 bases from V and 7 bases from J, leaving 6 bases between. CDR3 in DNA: TGTGCCAGCAGCTTATCCGGGGAGCAGTACTTC. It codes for CASSLSGEQYF.